This is a list of T cell receptor beta chains from one sample in a study of blood T cell repertoires in COVID-19. Data came from immunoSEQ multiplex PCR; TCRdb stores just in-frame clones and leaves some out. The sample includes under 200,000 clones, under 85% of them seen just once. Sequencing used peripheral blood. The receptor source for this set is a woman between 40 and 50 years old with acute or convalescent COVID-19. CDR3s include the opening cysteine and the closing phenylalanine or tryptophan. A D gene is named only where the DNA matches it firmly. Some rows have no size entry. The others give once, few or many, or a class for an expanded clone.

>TRBV28|TRBD2|TRBJ2-1|-
TGTGCCAGCAGAATGGGGCTAGCGGGAGAAACCTACAATGAGCAGTTCTTC
CASRMGLAGETYNEQFF
>TRBV7-2|-|TRBJ2-1|-
TGTGCCAGCAGCCAACAGGGTAGCTCCTACAATGAGCAGTTCTTC
CASSQQGSSYNEQFF
>TRBV5-8|-|TRBJ1-4|-
TGTGCCAGCAGCCCTCCTGGTACAGGGCGTAATGAAAAACTGTTTTTT
CASSPPGTGRNEKLFF
>TRBV27|-|TRBJ1-2|-
TGTGCCAGCAGTTGGCGTCCTCGGCAGGGTGGCTACACCTTC
CASSWRPRQGGYTF
>TRBV28|TRBD2|TRBJ2-5|once
TGTGCCAGCAGTAGGGAGCGGGGTTCGCTCGGGGAGACCCAGTACTTC
CASSRERGSLGETQYF
>TRBV2|-|TRBJ2-3|-
TGTGCCAGCAGTGTAACTAGCACAGATACGCAGTATTTT
CASSVTSTDTQYF
>TRBV27|-|TRBJ2-2|-
TGTGCCAGCAGTTTTCGACTCTACACCGGGGAGCTGTTTTTT
CASSFRLYTGELFF
>TRBV19|-|TRBJ2-5|-
TGTGCCAGTAGACAGGGAAAAGAGACCCAGTACTTC
CASRQGKETQYF
>TRBV28|-|TRBJ2-1|few
TGTGCCAGCAGTACAGGGACAAGATCCTACAATGAGCAGTTCTTC
CASSTGTRSYNEQFF
>TRBV6-4|-|TRBJ1-2|-
TGTGCCAGCAGTACGGGAGGCACATCCGGGGGCTACACCTTC
CASSTGGTSGGYTF
>TRBV28|TRBD2|TRBJ2-7|-
TGTGCCAGCAGCAGTCTAGCGGGTCACGAGCAGTACTTC
CASSSLAGHEQYF
>TRBV18|-|TRBJ1-1|-
TGTGCCAGCTCAGAATCTTTTGGGGCCGAAGCTTTCTTT
CASSESFGAEAFF
>TRBV29-1|-|TRBJ2-6|-
TGCAGCGTTGAAGATTCCCCGTCTGGGGCCAACGTCCTGACTTTC
CSVEDSPSGANVLTF
>TRBV2|-|TRBJ2-1|-
TGTGCCAGCACCCCTAGGACTCGACCTCGGGGGGAGCAGTTCTTC
CASTPRTRPRGEQFF
>TRBV4-1|TRBD1|TRBJ2-2|-
TGCGCCAGCAGCCTAGGGACAGGTCCAAACACCGGGGAGCTGTTTTTT
CASSLGTGPNTGELFF
>TRBV27|TRBD1|TRBJ2-7|few
TGTGCCAGCACGACAGGGTCTCTACGAGAGCAGTACTTC
CASTTGSLREQYF
>TRBV5-1|-|TRBJ2-7|-
TGCGCCAGCAGCTTCTCAGGACAGCCGCAGTACTTC
CASSFSGQPQYF
>TRBV28|TRBD2|TRBJ2-3|-
TGTGCCAGCAGTTTACTAGCGGCCGGAGATACGCAGTATTTT
CASSLLAAGDTQYF
>TRBV6-5|TRBD1|TRBJ1-2|few
TGTGCCAGCAGTCGGGACAGTACCTATGGCTACACCTTC
CASSRDSTYGYTF
>TRBV10-1|TRBD2|TRBJ2-1|-
TGCGCCAGCAGTCGGGGGGGAGACTACAATGAGCAGTTCTTC
CASSRGGDYNEQFF
>TRBV27|-|TRBJ2-1|few
TGTGCCAGCAGTTCCCTGACAGTCCACAATGAGCAGTTCTTC
CASSSLTVHNEQFF
>TRBV9|TRBD2|TRBJ2-5|-
TGTGCCAGCAGCGTAGGGGCTAGCGGGACCGAAGAGACCCAGTACTTC
CASSVGASGTEETQYF
>TRBV19|-|TRBJ1-6|few
TGTGCCAGTAGTATAGTAGGGGAGGAGGTGGGGGGACCCCTCCACTTT
CASSIVGEEVGGPLHF
>TRBV18|-|TRBJ1-2|once
TGTGCCAGCTCGCAAACAGGGCTCTATGGCTACACCTTC
CASSQTGLYGYTF
>TRBV20-1|-|TRBJ2-7|-
TGCAGTGCTAGAGATGTACTAGAGCAGTACTTC
CSARDVLEQYF
>TRBV6-5|-|TRBJ2-7|-
TGTGCCAGCGCGTCCTACAGGGCTCCTACCTACGAGCAGTACTTC
CASASYRAPTYEQYF
>TRBV11-1|-|TRBJ2-7|-
TGTGCCAGCAGCCGACAGGACTACGAGCAGTACTTC
CASSRQDYEQYF
>TRBV2|-|TRBJ2-1|-
TGTGCCAGCAGCGACGCGGCCCAATACAATGAGCAGTTCTTC
CASSDAAQYNEQFF
>TRBV7-2|TRBD1|TRBJ1-2|-
TGTGCCAGCAGCTTACTTCGACAGGGCTCGGGCTACACCTTC
CASSLLRQGSGYTF
>TRBV7-2|-|TRBJ1-2|-
TGTGCCAGCAGCTTATCGGGGGGGGATGGCTACACCTTC
CASSLSGGDGYTF
>TRBV9|-|TRBJ1-5|-
TGTGCCAGCAGTGCCGGGATTACGGGCAATCAGCCCCAGCATTTT
CASSAGITGNQPQHF
>TRBV5-6|TRBD1|TRBJ1-6|-
TGTGCCAGCAGCTTGGGAGGGGGCCGAAATTCACCCCTCCACTTT
CASSLGGGRNSPLHF
>TRBV5-8|-|TRBJ1-5|-
TGTGCCAGCAGCTTCTGGCAGGGGAGCTATCAGCCCCAGCATTTT
CASSFWQGSYQPQHF
>TRBV29-1|-|TRBJ2-1|-
TGCAGCGTTGAAGAGAGAGTAGCCTCTGAGCAGTTCTTC
CSVEERVASEQFF
>TRBV23-1|TRBD1|TRBJ2-1|-
TGCGCCAGCAGTCAATCCGAGGGGGCGATTATATATGGGTACAATGAGCAGTTCTTC
CASSQSEGAIIYGYNEQFF
>TRBV3-1/TRBV3-2|-|TRBJ2-1|-
TGTGCCAGCAGCCGGGCCAGCTCCTACAATGAGCAGTTCTTC
CASSRASSYNEQFF
>TRBV6-4|-|TRBJ1-5|-
TGTGCCAGCTGGCACGGGAAAAATCCCCAGCATTTT
CASWHGKNPQHF
>TRBV5-1|TRBD2|TRBJ2-1|-
TGCGCCAGCAGCCCGGGGGGCTCCTACAATGAGCAGTTCTTC
CASSPGGSYNEQFF
>TRBV28|TRBD1|TRBJ1-3|-
TGTGCCAGCAGTCCGGACAGGAGCTCTGGAAACACCATATATTTT
CASSPDRSSGNTIYF